Listed here is a single T cell receptor (beta chain). Its antigen is still unknown. Base qualities are not at hand, and no much larger clone is one base apart. TCRbeta CDR3 sequencing was performed on sorted unstimulated T cells and on proliferating T cells recovered from mixed lymphocyte reactions. Fresh whole blood from about 11 HLA-typed healthy donors was used as the source from which PBMCs were isolated. This sample stems from a study of siplizumab effects on memory and regulatory T cells (dated by TCRdb to the late 2010s). In terms of the full investigation: The study looked at the effect of siplizumab, an anti-CD2 antibody, on alloreactive T-cell subsets in allogeneic mixed lymphocyte reactions made from human PBMCs. The study at large found these results: Unstimulated naive T cells appeared to be more diverse than memory T cells, and naive cells seemed to make a substantial contribution to the alloresponse. In reactions with siplizumab, an average of about 62% of mappable alloreactive CD4+ clones were Treg-derived, compared with approximately 29% in control reactions. The cumulative frequency of alloreactive sequences traceable to unstimulated CD4+ memory T cells was significantly reduced by siplizumab. No functional confirmation was obtained for the suppressive function of proliferating Tregs from siplizumab cultures. Roughly 80-96% of proliferating CD4+ or CD8+ clones could not be assigned a naive or memory phenotype. Because sequences below about 10^-5 frequency were poorly captured, only a minor fraction of alloreactive clones could be mapped to unstimulated subsets.

To prepare the library, the immunoSEQ multiplex PCR assay was applied. The deep sequencing platform assayed approximately 10^5 TCR templates per sample. Genomic DNA extracted from sorted T cells was used for TCRbeta CDR3 sequencing. In the source study's methods: Clonal analysis of TCRbeta CDR3 data was done in the R programming language. Comparing unstimulated samples against CFSE-low samples taken after the reaction was how alloreactive CD4+ and CD8+ clones were defined. Alloreactive CD4+ clones were assigned to regulatory or non-regulatory origin by matching sequences to sorted unstimulated Treg and non-Treg repertoires. TCRdb took over this immuneACCESS table, retaining in-frame rearrangements with V and J assigned. Such tables are incomplete; in checked studies, under half of the missing clones stem from an unresolved V gene, and the remainder is unexplained. That table gives V, J and clone size, and the DNA gave D and trimming. The sample table shows tens of thousands of clones, and approximately 93% are seen once. 35% to 45% of the sample lies in the top ten.

The clonotype originates from a human donor in good health. Sequencing was done on a sample of CD8+ T cells sorted from blood.

The DNA is TGTGCCAGCAGCATAGGACAGGGCGCCACCGGGGAGCTGTTTTTT. This translates into CASSIGQGATGELFF. The chain employs TRBV5-6 and TRBJ2-2, and TRBD1 matches 8 of the central bases. Relative to germline, V is missing 4 bases and J is missing 4 bases, with 6 bases of the junction outside any gene match. The CDR3 starts with the cysteine, ends with the phenylalanine, and has 15 residues. Just the 45-base CDR3 DNA is kept, in frame starting at base 1. CDR1 SGHDT and CDR2 YYEEEE were looked up in the germline V gene.